A selection of T cell receptor beta chains follows, all from one sample in a study of cytomegalovirus exposure and HLA in healthy donors. Generated by immunoSEQ multiplex PCR, the TCRdb table keeps only in-frame clones and is missing some. This sample has roughly 290,000 clones; under 90% occur once, and the top ten carry roughly 0.3%. What was sequenced was PBMCs. The source of these receptors is a girl aged 2 to 9 in good health and CMV-seronegative. Each CDR3 is given with its conserved first and last residue. The D gene is left open where the match is weak. Only some rows state a clone size, as once, few, many or a class for expanded clones.

clone_size,d_call,j_call,v_call,cdr3_nt,cdr3_aa
-,-,TRBJ2-7,TRBV2,TGTGCCAGCAGTATGGACTTTTACGAGCAGTACTTC,CASSMDFYEQYF
-,TRBD1,TRBJ2-7,TRBV7-8,TGTGCCAGCAGCTTAGTTTCCTTTAGGGACAGGGGTTACGAGCAGTACTTC,CASSLVSFRDRGYEQYF
-,-,TRBJ2-7,TRBV27,TGTGCCAGCAGTTTACAGGGTCGGTCCTACGAGCAGTACTTC,CASSLQGRSYEQYF
-,TRBD1,TRBJ1-1,TRBV7-6,TGTGCCAGCAGTCCATCCGGGACAGGGATCGCTGAAGCTTTCTTT,CASSPSGTGIAEAFF
-,TRBD2,TRBJ2-7,TRBV4-1,TGCGCCAGCAGCCAAGCGGGGGGGTTCTCCTACGAGCAGTACTTC,CASSQAGGFSYEQYF
once,-,TRBJ2-3,TRBV9,TGTGCCAGCAGACAGGGCCACACAGATACGCAGTATTTT,CASRQGHTDTQYF
-,-,TRBJ2-7,TRBV23-1,TGCGCCAGCAGTCAATCCTCCCTCTACCTTTCCCTAGTGCGTATGGACTACGAGCAGTACTTC,CASSQSSLYLSLVRMDYEQYF
-,-,TRBJ1-6,TRBV7-9,TGTGCCAGCAGTATCAGCTCCTATAATTCACCCCTCCACTTT,CASSISSYNSPLHF
once,TRBD2,TRBJ2-5,TRBV9,TGTGCCAGCAGCGTCTCTAGCGGGAGGGAAGAGACCCAGTACTTC,CASSVSSGREETQYF
-,-,TRBJ1-6,TRBV28,TGTGCCAGCAGCACTCGGAGGAGGCGGTCCTATAATTCACCCCTCCACTTT,CASSTRRRRSYNSPLHF
-,-,TRBJ1-3,TRBV9,TGTGCCAGCAGCCAAAAACAGGATTATAGAAACACCATATATTTT,CASSQKQDYRNTIYF
-,-,TRBJ2-5,TRBV7-9,TGTGCCAGCAGCTCATCAGAGACCCAGTACTTC,CASSSSETQYF
-,-,TRBJ2-2,TRBV7-9,TGTGCCAGCAGCTTACAGGGTAGGAACACCGGGGAGCTGTTTTTT,CASSLQGRNTGELFF
-,-,TRBJ1-5,TRBV7-2,TGTGCCAGCAGCTTTGAGGCAGATTATCAGCCCCAGCATTTT,CASSFEADYQPQHF
-,-,TRBJ1-1,TRBV25-1,TGTGCCAGCAGCCTATCCGGGGGGACTGAAGCTTTCTTT,CASSLSGGTEAFF
-,-,TRBJ1-4,TRBV28,TGTGCCAGCAGTATATCCAGGGCTGTATCCCCAATAAAGGAAAAACTGTTTTTT,CASSISRAVSPIKEKLFF
-,TRBD1,TRBJ1-1,TRBV2,TGTGCCAGCCCGGGACAGAGCACTGAAGCTTTCTTT,CASPGQSTEAFF
-,-,TRBJ2-5,TRBV6-1,TGTGCCAGCAGTGGAGGGGGAGAGACCCAGTACTTC,CASSGGGETQYF
-,-,TRBJ2-7,TRBV18,TGTGCCAGCTCACTCAGAGTCGACAGGACCACCTCCTACGAGCAGTACTTC,CASSLRVDRTTSYEQYF
-,TRBD2,TRBJ2-3,TRBV9,TGTGCCAGCAGCGGGGGGGAGGGAGTATGGCCTACGGGTACGCAGTATTTT,CASSGGEGVWPTGTQYF
-,-,TRBJ2-1,TRBV5-6,TGTGCCAGCAGCTTGGGTTACAGGGACAATGAGCAGTTCTTC,CASSLGYRDNEQFF
once,-,TRBJ2-1,TRBV6-1,TGTGCCAGCTCGGCGGGATCAGAGAGTGAGCAGTTCTTC,CASSAGSESEQFF
-,-,TRBJ1-2,TRBV6-6,TGTGCCAGCAGTTACCACAGGAACTATGGCTACACCTTC,CASSYHRNYGYTF
-,-,TRBJ1-3,TRBV6-8,TGTGCCAGCATAGCGGGGGGCACCATATATTTT,CASIAGGTIYF
-,-,TRBJ2-5,TRBV11-3,TGTGCCAGCAGCTTGGAGGGCCAAGAGACCCAGTACTTC,CASSLEGQETQYF
-,TRBD2,TRBJ2-7,TRBV7-8,TGTGCCAGCAGCTTAGGGGGGGGGACGAACTCCTACGAGCAGTACTTC,CASSLGGGTNSYEQYF
-,-,TRBJ1-3,TRBV4-2,TGTGCCAGCAGCCAAGACCCAATGGGAAACACCATATATTTT,CASSQDPMGNTIYF
few,-,TRBJ1-2,TRBV11-2,TGTGCCAGCAGTTCTGCCCCGCAGGGCTATGGCTACACCTTC,CASSSAPQGYGYTF
-,TRBD1,TRBJ1-5,TRBV19,TGTGCCAGTAACAGGGGGGACAATCAGCCCCAGCATTTT,CASNRGDNQPQHF
-,-,TRBJ2-2,TRBV10-3,TGTGCCATCGAACGGGAGAGGGACGCCGGGGAGCTGTTTTTT,CAIERERDAGELFF
once,TRBD2,TRBJ2-7,TRBV4-2,TGTGCCAGCAGCCAGGGGGGGACTCTAGCCTACGAGCAGTACTTC,CASSQGGTLAYEQYF
-,-,TRBJ2-3,TRBV5-4,TGTGCCAGCAGGGAGGGGGCGCATGGAGATACGCAGTATTTT,CASREGAHGDTQYF
-,-,TRBJ2-1,TRBV4-2,TGTGCCAGCAGCCAAGCGGGAAGCTCCTACAATGAGCAGTTCTTC,CASSQAGSSYNEQFF
few,TRBD1,TRBJ1-2,TRBV25-1,TGTGCCAGCAGTGAATTAGGGGACAGGGGACCGTTGAACTATGGCTACACCTTC,CASSELGDRGPLNYGYTF
once,-,TRBJ1-4,TRBV2,TGTGCCAGCGGGGGGAGGCTGAATGAAAAACTGTTTTTT,CASGGRLNEKLFF
-,TRBD2,TRBJ2-3,TRBV9,TGTGCCAGCAGCGTAAGTAGCGGGGGCACAGATACGCAGTATTTT,CASSVSSGGTDTQYF
-,-,TRBJ2-5,TRBV6-1,TGTGCCAGCAGGACAGGACGGGAGACCCAGTACTTC,CASRTGRETQYF
once,TRBD2,TRBJ2-5,TRBV7-8,TGTGCCAGCAGCTATCTAGCGGGTCTTCAAGAGACCCAGTACTTC,CASSYLAGLQETQYF
-,-,TRBJ2-7,TRBV30,TGTGCCTGGAGTGTAGGTGGCGGGCGCGAGCAGTACTTC,CAWSVGGGREQYF
-,-,TRBJ2-7,TRBV28,TGTGCCAGCAGTTCGGTCCACGAGCAGTACTTC,CASSSVHEQYF